This entry lists 9 T cell receptor beta chains sequenced from one sample in a study of cytomegalovirus exposure and HLA in healthy donors. PCR was performed using 60 Vbeta and 13 Jbeta primers. TCRdb keeps only in-frame clones here, not all; method: immunoSEQ multiplex PCR. This table has around 120,000 clones, roughly 77% appearing once. The sequenced material came from PBMCs. These receptors all come from a man aged 50 to 59 in good health and CMV-seropositive.

This clone showed up just once. V gene TRBV18 combines with J gene TRBJ2-3; D is uncertain. V gave up 2 bases and J gave up 4 bases, with 13 bases separating them. Germline CDR1 KGHSH, CDR2 LQKENI. This CDR3 contains 15 residues. The CDR3 nucleotides read TGTGCCAGCTCACCAACGGCTAGATCCCCAGATACGCAGTATTTT. Its protein is CASSPTARSPDTQYF.

The chain is built from TRBV28 and TRBJ1-1, with D tentatively TRBD1 (5 bases). Germline CDR1 MDHEN, CDR2 SYDVKM. The CDR3 covers 15 residues. Trimming cost V 7 bases and J 4 bases, with 19 bases left between them. The CDR3 bases are TGTGCCAGCACCTACAGCAGGGCGGGGATCACTGAAGCTTTCTTT. Amino acids: CASTYSRAGITEAFF.

The genes are TRBV5-6 and TRBJ2-5; 7 positions match TRBD1. The end of the DNA fits TRBJ2-7 better, so the J call may be wrong. The V gene's germline CDR1 is SGHDT and CDR2 YYEEEE. The CDR3 has 15 amino acids. The CDR3 region has the DNA TGTGCCAGCAGCTTGGTAGGGGGCGAGGAGGACGAGCAGTACTTC. Its translation: CASSLVGGEEDEQYF.

The V call is TRBV5-1, the J call TRBJ1-4; tentative D call: TRBD1 (5 bases). V was cut by 4 bases and J by 5 bases, with 12 bases left in between. Germline V gene lookup returns CDR1 SGHRS and CDR2 YFSETQ. The CDR3 has 14 residues. CDR3 amino acids: CASSPGDWNEKLFF. The CDR3 DNA is TGCGCCAGCAGCCCTGGGGACTGGAATGAAAAACTGTTTTTT.

V usage is TRBV7-9 and J usage is TRBJ2-1; 12 bases map to TRBD2. The CDR3 spans 18 residues. CDR1 SEHNR and CDR2 FQNEAQ come from the germline V gene (reference sequence). The J segment lost 10 bases and the V segment lost 4 bases, leaving 17 bases of the junction unmatched. CDR3 loop: CASSSLAGGPFAAREQFF. The CDR3, as DNA: TGTGCCAGCAGCTCCCTAGCGGGAGGGCCATTCGCGGCAAGAGAGCAGTTCTTC.

The chain uses TRBV6-1 and TRBJ1-1; possible D gene TRBD1, 5 bases. Trimming took 5 bases from V and 7 from J, leaving 11 bases between them. CDR1 and CDR2 from the germline V gene are MNHNS and SASEGT. This CDR3 comprises 12 residues. The DNA of the CDR3 is TGTGCCAGCAGTAGGGGATATGGTGAAGCTTTCTTT. It translates to CASSRGYGEAFF.

The chain couples TRBV19 to TRBJ2-7; 7 bases map to TRBD2. The CDR3 covers 14 residues. The ends lost 4 bases at V and 0 bases at J; junction bases unmatched: 3. The V gene's germline CDR1 is LNHDA and CDR2 SQIVND (reference sequence). For the CDR3, the DNA is TGTGCCAGTAGTAGCAGCGGGGACTCCTACGAGCAGTACTTC. Its protein is CASSSSGDSYEQYF.

The chain combines TRBV19 with TRBJ2-3; D might be TRBD2 (6 bases). The CDR3 length is 15 residues. Germline V gives CDR1 LNHDA, CDR2 SQIVND (reference sequence). The ends were cut back, 6 bases at V and 4 bases at J, with 17 bases in the middle. CDR3 DNA sequence: TGTGCCAGTAGACAACTAGCTGACGGCGCAGATACGCAGTATTTT. Its protein product is CASRQLADGADTQYF.

The chain couples TRBV5-4 to TRBJ2-3, with TRBD2 matching 9 bases. Unmatched junction bases numbered 3, after V lost 3 bases and J lost 1 base. This CDR3 has 15 residues. Germline values: CDR1 SGHNT, CDR2 YYREEE (reference sequence). The chain's CDR3 is CASSYRTSGTDTQYF. CDR3 nucleotides: TGTGCCAGCAGCTACCGGACTAGCGGCACAGATACGCAGTATTTT.